The clone carrying this T cell receptor (beta chain) has more than one count but fewer than ten. The antigen is not known. TCRdb reanalysed the RACE reads using MiXCR and keeps one entry per CDR3 protein. The sample carries 180,000 or so distinct CDR3 sequences, about 31% recorded once. The sample originates from a study of human T cells and chemical hapten exposure. Broader study findings: Expanded TCRs showed more large CDR3 clusters than pre-sensitization or healthy control sets.

Time point given: pre-sensitization, week 0. Treatment indicated: therapeutic diphenylcyclopropenone sensitization with weekly scalp DPC. V lost 3 bases to trimming and J lost 4 bases, with 10 bases between them. The CDR3 is 13 amino acids. The germline CDR1 and CDR2 sequences are KGHSH and LQKENI. The sequencing used whole blood, collected in connection with sensitization to the hapten diphenylcyclopropenone (DPC). The clonotype comes from a woman in her 30s with alopecia areata. Some clones in this sample may be carry-over from other donors' samples. The genes are TRBV18 and TRBJ2-7; D ambiguous. This CDR3 reads CASSPPAGYEQYF. The CDR3 DNA reads as TGTGCCAGCTCACCCCCTGCCGGGTACGAGCAGTACTTC. Filled out from reference TRBV18 and TRBJ2-7, the complete variable domain reads NAGVMQNPRHLVRRRGQEARLRCSPMKGHSHVYWYRQLPEEGLKFMVYLQKENIIDESGMPKERFSAEFPKEGPSILRIQQVVRGDSAAYFCASSPPAGYEQYFGPGTRLTVT.